The 9 T cell receptor beta chains below all came from one sample that was sequenced in a study of T-cell reconstitution after alpha-beta-depleted transplantation in children (dated by TCRdb to 2016 to 2018). The library relied on PCR. The data were produced on an Illumina HiSeq 2500. TCR library preparation used molecular barcoding, with unique molecular identifiers applied to normalize quantification of the TCRbeta repertoire. The public reads were quality trimmed at Q25 with fastp and then assembled into clones with MiXCR by TCRdb, keeping productive beta chains. CDR3 protein duplicates are merged, each entry listing the most common genes and DNA. This sample gives about 580,000 distinct CDR3 sequences in total; around 23% of them show up just once. Roughly an eighth of the sample comes from the top ten. Explained via the paper, the treatment or condition label denotes: allogeneic hematopoietic cell transplantation with graft depleted of TCRalphabeta T cells and CD19 B cells.

Sequencing used PBMCs, mostly from graft donor cells, obtained 360 days after TCRalphabeta/CD19-depleted stem cell transplant. The receptors come from a boy under two years old who had a stem cell transplant for acute myeloid leukemia, so the T cells may come from the graft donor.

The V call is TRBV25-1, the J call TRBJ1-2, with unresolved D. This CDR3 has 14 residues. CDR1 and CDR2 from the germline V gene are MGHDK and SYGVNS. Trimming removed 3 bases at V and 4 bases at J, with 12 bases between. The CDR3 loop reads CASSDGPPGYGYTF. CDR3 sequence (DNA): TGTGCCAGCAGTGATGGCCCCCCGGGCTATGGCTACACCTTC.

The rearrangement uses TRBV6-2 or TRBV6-3 and TRBJ2-5, with 10 bases aligning to TRBD2. This CDR3 comprises 14 residues. CDR1 is MNHEY and CDR2 is SVGEGT in the germline V gene. Unmatched junction bases numbered 7, after V lost 6 bases and J lost 6 bases. The CDR3, as DNA: TGTGCCAGCAGGGATAGCGGGGGGTCGAAGACCCAGTACTTC. Translating it yields CASRDSGGSKTQYF.

Here the CDR3 DNA reads TGTGCCAGCAGTTCCACCGGGACAGGAGCCTACAATGAGCAGTTCTTC. This codes for CASSSTGTGAYNEQFF. The V and J genes are TRBV28 and TRBJ2-1, with TRBD1 identical over 8 bases. After removal of 4 bases from V and 2 bases from J, the junction contained 7 bases not matched to a gene. The CDR3 runs to 16 residues. Germline V CDR1 and CDR2: MDHEN, SYDVKM.

Comments on this clonotype: One end of the junction varies from germline; a read error may be responsible. V usage is TRBV7-2 and J usage is TRBJ2-3; 10 bases agree with TRBD2. The germline CDR1 and CDR2 sequences are SGHTA and FQGNSA. CDR3 size: 15 residues. CDR3 in DNA: TGTGCCAGCAGCCTAGCGGGGGCCCGCACAGATACGCAGTATTTT. As protein: CASSLAGARTDTQYF.

This clonotype was counted a few times. The chain employs TRBV20-1 and TRBJ1-4, with 7 positions matching TRBD1. Germline V gene lookup returns CDR1 DFQATT and CDR2 SNEGSKA (reference sequence). The J segment lost 5 bases and the V segment lost 6 bases, leaving 9 bases of the junction unmatched. The CDR3 contains 14 residues. The CDR3 DNA is TGCAGTGCGGAAAACAGGGGCGGGAATGAAAAACTGTTTTTT. The encoded protein is CSAENRGGNEKLFF.

The chain employs TRBV12-3 or TRBV12-4 and TRBJ1-1; D not certain. Trimming took off 0 bases at V and 5 bases at J, with 19 bases between the two ends. This CDR3 spans 17 amino acids. CDR3 in DNA: TGTGCCAGCAGTTTAGCGCCGGTTGTCGGGCAGAATACTGAAGCTTTCTTT. Protein sequence: CASSLAPVVGQNTEAFF.

This clonotype was counted only a few times. The J gene is TRBJ2-1, the V gene TRBV12-3 or TRBV12-4; 13 nucleotides agree with TRBD2. J was trimmed by 8 bases and V by 6 bases; bases with no gene match: 7. This CDR3 contains 15 residues. CDR3 sequence: CASRPLAGGLDEQFF. Here the CDR3 DNA reads TGTGCCAGCAGACCACTAGCGGGGGGGCTCGATGAGCAGTTCTTC.

The chain uses TRBV25-1 and TRBJ1-2; perhaps TRBD1 as D (5 bases). Germline CDR1 is MGHDK and CDR2 is SYGVNS. The ends were cut back, 3 bases at V and 6 bases at J, with 14 bases in the middle. CDR3 length: 14 residues. This CDR3 reads CASSDSHRIHGYTF. Written as DNA, the CDR3 is TGTGCCAGCAGTGATAGCCACAGGATCCATGGCTACACCTTC.

This clonotype came up many times. The chain has TRBV7-2 and TRBJ2-1; D tentatively reads TRBD1 or TRBD2 (5 bases each). Looked up from germline, CDR1 is SGHTA and CDR2 is FQGNSA. V was pared by 1 base and J by 4 bases, with 11 bases between. The CDR3 has 15 residues. CDR3 loop: CASSLEGPIYNEQFF. The CDR3 DNA is TGTGCCAGCAGCTTAGAGGGACCAATATACAATGAGCAGTTCTTC.